Listed below are T cell receptor beta chains from one sample, sequenced in a study of shared clonotypes between healthy human individuals. Sequencing was performed with immunoSEQ multiplex PCR; in TCRdb, only in-frame clones are kept and a portion is missing. This table holds 2 million to 2.5 million clones, 85% to 95% found once. Material for sequencing was naive CD8+ T cells from PBMCs. Source of these receptors: a man between 18 and 29 years old in good health. Some clones in this sample may be carry-over from other donors' samples. Each CDR3 is given with its conserved first and last residue. Fields, in order: D gene, CDR3 length, V gene, J gene, clone size, CDR3 protein, CDR3 DNA. A D gene is named only where the DNA matches it firmly. Expanded clones are given a class, and other clones once, few, many or no size at all.

-	12	TRBV28	TRBJ1-1	-	CASSSGNTEAFF	TGTGCCAGCAGTTCGGGGAACACTGAAGCTTTCTTT
-	16	TRBV9	TRBJ1-1	-	CASSGSLSRGEAEAFF	TGTGCCAGCAGCGGGAGTTTAAGCCGAGGGGAGGCTGAAGCTTTCTTT
TRBD2	15	TRBV4-1	TRBJ2-1	-	CASRGGASGIDEQFF	TGCGCCAGCCGGGGCGGCGCTAGCGGGATCGATGAGCAGTTCTTC
-	15	TRBV6-1	TRBJ2-7	-	CASSELDLSGYEQYF	TGTGCCAGCAGTGAACTGGACCTGAGCGGCTACGAGCAGTACTTC
-	14	TRBV11-2	TRBJ1-3	-	CASSILRPGNTIYF	TGTGCCAGCAGCATCCTTAGACCGGGAAACACCATATATTTT
-	14	TRBV7-9	TRBJ1-5	-	CASSLGASNQPQHF	TGTGCCAGCAGCTTGGGGGCTTCCAATCAGCCCCAGCATTTT
-	15	TRBV19	TRBJ2-7	-	CASSPGGTAYYEQYF	TGTGCCAGTAGTCCAGGGGGGACAGCTTACTACGAGCAGTACTTC
-	14	TRBV27	TRBJ2-1	-	CASRGRSSYNEQFF	TGTGCCAGCCGGGGTCGAAGCTCCTACAATGAGCAGTTCTTC
-	15	TRBV18	TRBJ1-2	-	CASSEGGPGYNGYTF	TGTGCCAGCTCAGAGGGGGGGCCTGGATACAATGGCTACACCTTC
-	14	TRBV9	TRBJ1-1	few	CASSVVRVATEAFF	TGTGCCAGCAGCGTCGTCAGGGTGGCCACTGAAGCTTTCTTT
-	16	TRBV14	TRBJ1-1	-	CASSQGRWGWNTEAFF	TGTGCCAGCAGCCAAGGCCGTTGGGGGTGGAACACTGAAGCTTTCTTT
-	13	TRBV6-5	TRBJ2-5	-	CASSYESQETQYF	TGTGCCAGCAGTTACGAGTCCCAAGAGACCCAGTACTTC
TRBD1	15	TRBV27	TRBJ2-3	-	CASSPWTGDTDTQYF	TGTGCCAGCAGTCCCTGGACAGGGGACACAGATACGCAGTATTTT
-	14	TRBV30	TRBJ1-1	-	CAWSVWGGLTEAFF	TGTGCCTGGAGTGTCTGGGGGGGTCTCACTGAAGCTTTCTTT
-	14	TRBV7-9	TRBJ2-5	-	CASSRRQEEETQYF	TGTGCCAGCAGCCGAAGACAGGAGGAAGAGACCCAGTACTTC
TRBD1	15	TRBV6-1	TRBJ1-5	-	CASSSDRGKNQPQHF	TGTGCCAGCAGTTCTGACAGGGGTAAAAATCAGCCCCAGCATTTT
-	14	TRBV6-5	TRBJ1-1	-	CASSYSGGHTEAFF	TGTGCCAGCAGTTACTCAGGGGGGCACACTGAAGCTTTCTTT
TRBD2	15	TRBV27	TRBJ2-1	-	CASSSGTSGTNEQFF	TGTGCCAGCAGTTCCGGGACTAGCGGGACCAATGAGCAGTTCTTC
-	14	TRBV7-9	TRBJ2-5	once	CASSSGGGRETQYF	TGTGCCAGCAGCTCCGGGGGAGGTCGAGAGACCCAGTACTTC
-	16	TRBV4-3	TRBJ1-1	-	CASSQDRGAFHTEAFF	TGCGCCAGCAGCCAAGACCGAGGGGCGTTCCACACTGAAGCTTTCTTT
TRBD1	17	TRBV11-2	TRBJ2-2	-	CASSLEGAGGLTGELFF	TGTGCCAGCAGCTTAGAAGGTGCAGGGGGTCTAACCGGGGAGCTGTTTTTT
-	16	TRBV7-9	TRBJ2-2	-	CASSSRETSNTGELFF	TGTGCCAGCAGCTCCCGGGAAACCAGTAACACCGGGGAGCTGTTTTTT
-	16	TRBV27	TRBJ2-1	-	CASSLWLEGGRNEQFF	TGTGCCAGCAGTTTATGGTTGGAGGGGGGTCGCAATGAGCAGTTCTTC
-	13	TRBV30	TRBJ1-5	few	CAWWSGGNQPQHF	TGTGCCTGGTGGTCGGGAGGCAATCAGCCCCAGCATTTT
-	15	TRBV5-1	TRBJ1-1	-	CASSPTQGRGTEAFF	TGCGCCAGCAGCCCTACCCAGGGCAGAGGGACTGAAGCTTTCTTT